Below, 12 T cell receptor beta chains from the same sample are listed, as sequenced in a study of lymphopenia after photon versus proton radiotherapy. Some clones are missing from TCRdb's copy, which holds only in-frame ones; the method was immunoSEQ multiplex PCR. Among more than 9,500 clones listed, about 87% were seen once. Specimen: peripheral blood, collected from a patient treated with photon-based radiotherapy. These receptors were obtained from a man in his sixties with pancreatic cancer.

V and J are TRBV4-2 and TRBJ1-1; D ambiguous. V shed 6 bases and J shed 4 bases, with 18 bases lying between them. Germline CDR1 and CDR2: LGHNA and YNFKEQ. CDR3 length equals 15 residues. The CDR3 DNA follows: TGTGCCAGCAGTTGGGCGGTCGCGGATGGCACTGAAGCTTTCTTT. Translated, it gives CASSWAVADGTEAFF.

The chain carries TRBV9 and TRBJ1-1; TRBD1 agrees at 9 bases. The J segment lost 2 bases and the V segment lost 4 bases, leaving 9 bases of the junction unmatched. The CDR3 has 16 residues. Germline values: CDR1 SGDLS, CDR2 YYNGEE. Written as DNA, the CDR3 is TGTGCCAGCAGCCCCCCTAGGACAGGGGTAAACACTGAAGCTTTCTTT. It codes for CASSPPRTGVNTEAFF. Filled out from reference TRBV9 and TRBJ1-1, the complete variable domain reads DSGVTQTPKHLITATGQRVTLRCSPRSGDLSVYWYQQSLDQGLQFLIQYYNGEERAKGNILERFSAQQFPDLHSELNLSSLELGDSALYFCASSPPRTGVNTEAFFGQGTRLTVV.

V gene TRBV7-3 combines with J gene TRBJ2-6, with D perhaps assigned TRBD1 or TRBD2 (5 bases each). V shed 1 base and J shed 0 bases, with 7 bases lying between them. The CDR3 contains 16 residues. Germline V lookup: CDR1 SGHTA, CDR2 FQGTGA. The CDR3 protein is CASSLMGTSGANVLTF. CDR3 DNA: TGTGCCAGCAGCTTAATGGGGACCTCTGGGGCCAACGTCCTGACTTTC.

This chain links TRBV19 with TRBJ1-2, with TRBD1 matching 9 bases. CDR3 length: 15 amino acids. With 5 bases clipped from V and 2 bases from J, the junction kept 6 bases outside the gene matches. From germline, CDR1 is LNHDA and CDR2 SQIVND (reference sequence). CDR3 sequence: CASSLAGTGNYGYTF. CDR3 nucleotides: TGTGCCAGTAGTCTCGCCGGGACAGGGAACTATGGCTACACCTTC.

This rearrangement joins TRBV6-6 to TRBJ1-2; D is perhaps TRBD1 (6 bases). Deletions cut 1 base from V and 7 bases from J, with 10 bases between. Germline CDR1 and CDR2: MNHNY and SVGAGI (reference sequence). The CDR3 has 13 residues. This CDR3 reads CASSYYREGGYTF. The CDR3 region has the DNA TGTGCCAGCAGTTACTACAGGGAGGGTGGCTACACCTTC.

This chain uses TRBV7-9 with TRBJ1-1; D uncertain. Germline values: CDR1 SEHNR, CDR2 FQNEAQ (reference sequence). There are 11 residues in the CDR3. Trimming took 9 bases from V and 4 from J, leaving 9 bases between them. The CDR3 loop reads CASWYGTEAFF. The CDR3 nucleotides read TGTGCCAGTTGGTACGGCACTGAAGCTTTCTTT.

This clone occurred once. The chain joins TRBV6-5 to TRBJ2-1; 10 bases line up with TRBD1. J lost 7 bases, V lost 0 bases, and 6 bases had no gene match. Germline CDR1 and CDR2: MNHEY and SVGAGI. The CDR3 is 16 residues long. CDR3 nucleotides: TGTGCCAGCAGTTACTCCCGACAGGGGGCGAGGAATGAGCAGTTCTTC. It encodes CASSYSRQGARNEQFF.

V usage is TRBV21-1 and J usage is TRBJ2-7; the table's D call, TRBD1, has no DNA check behind it. TRBV21-1 is a listed pseudogene. The CDR3 extends over 19 amino acids. The CDR3 nucleotides are TGTGCCAGCAGCAAATTGGGGCCGAGGGGGAGTTCGGTGCCTCCCGAGCAGTACTTC. Residues: CASSKLGPRGSSVPPEQYF.

The gene calls are TRBV30 and TRBJ1-6; 7 nucleotides align to TRBD1. After removal of 2 bases from V and 7 bases from J, the junction contained 5 bases not matched to a gene. This CDR3 contains 14 residues. Germline-derived CDR1 and CDR2 are GTSNPN and SVGIG (reference sequence). CDR3 nucleotides: TGTGCCTGGAGTACGGGACAGCCCAATTCACCCCTCCACTTT. This sequence encodes CAWSTGQPNSPLHF.

This clone was seen just once. This chain uses TRBV6-6 with TRBJ1-5, with D possibly matching TRBD1 (5 bases). The CDR3 is 13 amino acids. Germline V lookup: CDR1 MNHNY, CDR2 SVGAGI (reference sequence). The V end lost 10 bases, the J end lost 3 bases, and 13 bases lay between the germline ends. The CDR3 loop reads CATTGRINQPQHF. The CDR3 nucleotides are TGTGCCACCACGGGACGGATCAATCAGCCCCAGCATTTT.

Written as DNA, the CDR3 is TGCGCCAGCAGCCCGCATCAGGGGTGGGAAACCGGGGAGCTGTTTTTT. Amino acids: CASSPHQGWETGELFF. The chain joins TRBV4-3 to TRBJ2-2; possibly TRBD1 for D (6 bases). The germline CDR1 and CDR2 sequences are LGHNA and YSLEER. V lost 4 bases and J 5 bases, leaving 17 bases between the germline ends. The CDR3 runs 16 residues.

V and J are TRBV4-1 and TRBJ2-5; D possibly matches TRBD1 or TRBD2 (5 bases each). The end of the DNA is better explained by TRBJ2-7, so the J call may be wrong. The CDR3 is made up of 14 amino acids. CDR1 is MGHRA, CDR2 YSYEKL, per germline. CDR3 amino acids: CASSHIGTHHEQYF. In DNA, the CDR3 is TGCGCCAGCAGCCACATCGGGACGCACCACGAGCAGTACTTC.